The clone carrying this T cell receptor beta chain has a handful of counts. This CDR3 has 10 amino acids. Trimming took 5 bases from V and 7 from J, leaving 3 bases between them. Per germline, CDR1 MNHEY and CDR2 SVGEGT. The entry originates in a study of blood T cell repertoires in COVID-19. Overall study: COVID-19 samples collected from the United States, Italy and Spain covered acute and convalescent phases.

Per the authors' pipeline: Estimated nucleated cell counts came from reference gene primer amplification. Here immunoSEQ multiplex PCR was the method, and the copy in TCRdb shows in-frame clones only, minus some. That table supplies the V and J calls and clone size; D and trimming were determined from the DNA. Altogether around 300,000 clones are present, around four fifths being singletons, with the ten largest covering roughly 9.4%. The receptor was derived from a woman between 45 and 60 years old who had recovered from COVID-19. The chain has TRBV6-2 or TRBV6-3 and TRBJ1-5; D gene ambiguous. What was sequenced was peripheral blood. The CDR3 sequence: CASSRQPQHF. Here the CDR3 DNA reads TGTGCCAGCAGTCGGCAGCCCCAGCATTTT.